The rows below give T cell receptor beta chains drawn from one sample of a study of early T cells in non-severe SARS-CoV-2 infection. MiXCR was run by TCRdb on the 5' RACE reads, yielding one entry per CDR3 protein. The data contain 29,000 or so distinct CDR3 sequences, 8.5% to 10% of them singletons. Sample: whole blood. The receptors here all came from an adult who was a healthcare worker with PCR-confirmed SARS-CoV-2 infection or an uninfected control (not recorded which). The CDR3 runs from the conserved cysteine through the conserved F or W. Fields, in order: clone size, V gene, J gene, D gene, CDR3 DNA, CDR3 protein. D genes are given only for firm matches. Not every row has a clone size; where given, it reads once, few, many or a size class.

many,TRBV21-1,TRBJ1-1,NA,TGTGCCAGCTCAGCCGCAGGGACAGGGAACACTGAAGCTTTCTTT,CASSAAGTGNTEAFF
NA,TRBV25-1,TRBJ1-1,NA,TGTGCCAGCAAGTTAGGCACTGAAGCTTTCTTT,CASKLGTEAFF
once,TRBV10-3,TRBJ2-3,TRBD2,TGTGCCATCAGCCAGACTAGCGGGGGGGCCACAGGCACAGATACGCAGTATTTT,CAISQTSGGATGTDTQYF
many,TRBV20-1,TRBJ1-3,NA,TGCAGTGCTAGAGACCAGAGCTCTGGAAACACCATATATTTT,CSARDQSSGNTIYF
NA,TRBV20-1,TRBJ1-1,NA,TGCAGTGCTAGTGTCCCGAACACTGAAGCTTTCTTT,CSASVPNTEAFF
NA,TRBV7-2,TRBJ2-3,NA,TGTGCCAGCAGAGGTTGGGGGGCCTCAGATACGCAGTATTTT,CASRGWGASDTQYF
NA,TRBV2,TRBJ1-2,NA,TGTGCCAGGTTACCCCAGGGCGCATGGGGCTACACCTTC,CARLPQGAWGYTF
many,TRBV4-3,TRBJ2-3,NA,TGCGCCAGCAGCCAAGACGCGGCGGGGTCGGCCACAGATACGCAGTATTTT,CASSQDAAGSATDTQYF
NA,TRBV7-9,TRBJ2-1,NA,TGTGCCAGCAGCCCGAATGCAGGGTACAATGAGCAGTTCTTC,CASSPNAGYNEQFF
many,TRBV14,TRBJ2-7,NA,TGTGCCAGCAGCCCCCTCGGGACAGCGGGCTACGAGCAGTACTTC,CASSPLGTAGYEQYF
few,TRBV20-1,TRBJ2-5,TRBD2,TGCAGTGCTAGAGATCCCTCGGAGCGGGGGTCTGAAGAGACCCAGTACTTC,CSARDPSERGSEETQYF
few,TRBV5-4,TRBJ2-1,TRBD2,TGTGCCAGCAGCTTGTGGGACCTAGCGGAAAATGAGCAGTTCTTC,CASSLWDLAENEQFF
NA,TRBV7-2,TRBJ1-6,NA,TGTGCCAGCAGCTCGACAGGAATTCGTAATTCACCCCTCCACTTT,CASSSTGIRNSPLHF
many,TRBV7-3,TRBJ2-5,NA,TGTGCCAGCAGCACCGAAGCGGAAGAGACCCAGTACTTC,CASSTEAEETQYF
few,TRBV4-2,TRBJ1-5,TRBD1,TGTGCCAGCAGCCGAAGCGGACAGGGAGGCAATCAGCCCCAGCATTTT,CASSRSGQGGNQPQHF
many,TRBV7-8,TRBJ2-3,TRBD2,TGTGCCAGCAGCGTTAGACTAGCGACAGATACGCAGTATTTT,CASSVRLATDTQYF